Listed here are 22 T cell receptor beta chains from one sample, sequenced in a study of shared clonotypes between healthy human individuals. Clones were sequenced by immunoSEQ multiplex PCR, and TCRdb holds only the in-frame ones, with some missing. Altogether approximately 940,000 clones are present, around three quarters being singletons, with the ten largest covering 1.5%. Sequences were obtained from memory CD4+ T cells sorted from blood. As to subset: CD45RA-negative fraction. These receptors originate from a man aged 18 to 29 in good health.

The chain joins TRBV27 to TRBJ1-1; 11 bases are a match to TRBD1. The CDR3 loop spans 15 amino acids. The germline CDR1 and CDR2 sequences are MNHEY and SMNVEV (reference sequence). J lost 7 bases, V lost 3 bases, and 7 bases had no gene match. The CDR3 bases are TGTGCCAGCAGTTTTTTGGGACAGGGGGGGTTTGAAGCTTTCTTT. As protein: CASSFLGQGGFEAFF.

The chain employs TRBV10-3 and TRBJ1-2; D may be TRBD1 (5 bases). The V end lost 3 bases, the J end lost 5 bases, and 13 bases lay between the germline ends. This CDR3 spans 14 amino acids. Germline CDR1 reads ENHRY; CDR2 reads SYGVKD. The CDR3 loop reads CAISEGRTTYGYTF. CDR3 sequence (DNA): TGTGCCATCAGTGAAGGGAGGACAACATATGGCTACACCTTC.

This chain links TRBV5-1 with TRBJ2-5; D may be TRBD1 (6 bases). V lost 4 bases and J 4 bases, leaving 8 bases between the germline ends. Per germline, CDR1 SGHRS and CDR2 YFSETQ. This CDR3 has 12 residues. The DNA of the CDR3 is TGCGCCAGCAGCGAACAGGGAGAGACCCAGTACTTC. Residues: CASSEQGETQYF.

The chain joins TRBV6-1 to TRBJ1-4; 7 nucleotides match TRBD1. The germline CDR1 and CDR2 sequences are MNHNS and SASEGT. With V trimmed by 6 bases and J by 8 bases, 9 bases remained unmatched. This CDR3 has 14 amino acids. CDR3 in amino acids: CASSGTAGVEKLFF. DNA of the CDR3: TGTGCCAGCAGCGGGACAGCGGGCGTGGAAAAACTGTTTTTT.

The chain combines TRBV6-1 with TRBJ2-7, with D tentatively TRBD1 (7 bases). Looked up from germline, CDR1 is MNHNS and CDR2 is SASEGT. V dropped 6 bases and J dropped 0 bases, with 15 bases sitting between them. The CDR3 spans 15 residues. The CDR3 DNA reads as TGTGCCAGCAGCCTTTGGGGGGACAGCTCCTACGAGCAGTACTTC. Protein product: CASSLWGDSSYEQYF.

The chain is built from TRBV19 and TRBJ2-7; unclear D gene. The CDR3 runs 15 residues. The V end lost 5 bases, the J end lost 2 bases, and 16 bases lay between the germline ends. From germline, CDR1 is LNHDA and CDR2 SQIVND (reference sequence). CDR3 in amino acids: CASSGLFGQTYEQYF. The DNA for the CDR3 is TGTGCCAGTAGTGGCCTATTTGGGCAGACCTACGAGCAGTACTTC. Complete variable domain (other parts from reference TRBV19 and TRBJ2-7): DGGITQSPKYLFRKEGQNVTLSCEQNLNHDAMYWYRQDPGQGLRLIYYSQIVNDFQKGDIAEGYSVSREKKESFPLTVTSAQKNPTAFYLCASSGLFGQTYEQYFGPGTRLTVT.

Worth noting for this clone: An end of the junction differs from the germline gene, which may be a read error. The chain uses TRBV15 and TRBJ1-2; D gene uncertain. Germline lookup yields CDR1 LNHNV and CDR2 YYDKDF (reference sequence). CDR3 length equals 15 residues. CDR3 amino acids: CATSRDGYYSDGYTF. CDR3 coding DNA: TGTGCCACCAGCAGAGATGGGTATTACAGCGATGGGTACACCTTC.

The chain employs TRBV5-8 and TRBJ2-6; D perhaps matches TRBD2 (6 bases). V was cut by 2 bases and J by 7 bases, with 10 bases left in between. In germline, CDR1 is SGHTS, CDR2 YDEGEE. CDR3 length: 14 residues. In DNA form, the CDR3 reads TGTGCCAGCAGCTTACGTAGCGGCGCCAACGTCCTGACTTTC. It translates to CASSLRSGANVLTF.

V and J are TRBV6-5 and TRBJ1-2, with TRBD1 as a possible D gene (5 bases). The CDR3 spans 16 residues. The V and J ends lost 4 bases and 4 bases respectively, with 19 bases between them. Germline CDR1 is MNHEY and CDR2 is SVGAGI. The CDR3 is CASSLNRWDASYGYTF. In DNA form, the CDR3 reads TGTGCCAGCAGTTTAAATCGGTGGGACGCGAGCTATGGCTACACCTTC.

The chain couples TRBV11-3 to TRBJ2-5; D ambiguous. CDR1 is SGHNT, CDR2 YENEEA, per germline. Trimming removed 1 base at V and 0 bases at J, with 12 bases between. The CDR3 consists of 16 residues. CDR3 bases: TGTGCCAGCAGCTTAGGGACCGCAACGTACCAAGAGACCCAGTACTTC. Amino acids: CASSLGTATYQETQYF.

This clone was seen a handful of times. The V call is TRBV2, the J call TRBJ2-7, with 8 bases fitting TRBD1. The germline V gene encodes CDR1 SNHLY and CDR2 FYNNEI. The CDR3 is 14 amino acids. V dropped 8 bases and J dropped 5; count of bases not matched to a gene: 11. The CDR3 here is CASVWGQGAHEQYF. CDR3 nucleotide sequence: TGTGCCAGCGTATGGGGGCAGGGGGCCCACGAGCAGTACTTC.

This chain connects TRBV2 to TRBJ2-3; D remains ambiguous. The CDR3 has 12 residues. Trimming pared 0 bases from V and 5 bases from J, leaving 3 bases between. CDR1 SNHLY and CDR2 FYNNEI come from the germline V gene. Here the CDR3 DNA reads TGTGCCAGCAGTGAAGCAAGAGATACGCAGTATTTT. Translated: CASSEARDTQYF.

The chain carries TRBV5-5 and TRBJ2-6; D not certain. V lost 5 bases and J lost 0, with 9 bases in between. Per germline, CDR1 SGHKS and CDR2 YYEKEE (reference sequence). The CDR3 totals 15 residues. CDR3 amino acids: CASSQMSSGANVLTF. Here the CDR3 DNA reads TGTGCCAGCAGTCAAATGTCCTCTGGGGCCAACGTCCTGACTTTC.

The chain joins TRBV6-6 to TRBJ2-3; the D gene is possibly TRBD1 (6 bases). The CDR3 spans 15 residues. The V gene's germline CDR1 is MNHNY and CDR2 SVGAGI (reference sequence). The V end was cut by 4 bases, the J end by 1 base, with 12 bases between. The CDR3 loop is CASSSGVTGTDTQYF. CDR3 DNA sequence: TGTGCCAGCAGTTCAGGGGTAACGGGCACAGATACGCAGTATTTT.

The chain couples TRBV18 to TRBJ1-5, with D possibly being TRBD1 (6 bases). CDR1 is KGHSH and CDR2 is LQKENI in the germline V gene. Between the trimmed V and J ends, which lost 6 bases and 15 bases, there was a span of 21 bases. The CDR3 is 13 amino acids. CDR3: CASSPGAGTSPHF. In nucleotides, the CDR3 is TGTGCCAGCTCCCCTGGTGCCGGGACAAGTCCGCATTTT.

This clone has a single count. CDR3 amino acids: CASSLYSGGALHEQYF. The CDR3 DNA is TGTGCCAGCAGTTTGTATAGCGGGGGGGCTCTGCACGAGCAGTACTTC. J is TRBJ2-7 and V is TRBV27, with TRBD2 identical over 11 bases. The germline V gene has CDR1 MNHEY and CDR2 SMNVEV (reference sequence). Trimming at V came to 3 bases and at J to 5 bases, leaving 9 bases not matched to a gene. The CDR3 has 16 amino acids.

The J gene is TRBJ1-6, the V gene TRBV7-9, with D unclear. The CDR3 runs to 16 residues. The V and J ends lost 3 bases and 7 bases respectively, with 16 bases between them. Germline V gene lookup returns CDR1 SEHNR and CDR2 FQNEAQ (reference sequence). The CDR3 nucleotides are TGTGCCAGCAGCTTGGACGGACCCATAGGAAATTCACCCCTCCACTTT. Its translation: CASSLDGPIGNSPLHF.

The J gene is TRBJ1-1, the V gene TRBV19; tentatively, D is TRBD1 (5 bases). Germline-derived CDR1 and CDR2 are LNHDA and SQIVND (reference sequence). CDR3 length equals 17 residues. V was cut by 1 base and J by 3 bases, with 18 bases left in between. The CDR3 bases are TGTGCCAGTAGTATAGGGGGACTCCGTAGGAAGGACACTGAAGCTTTCTTT. The encoded protein is CASSIGGLRRKDTEAFF.

The V and J genes are TRBV10-3 and TRBJ1-2; the D gene is possibly TRBD1 (6 bases). CDR1 and CDR2 (germline): ENHRY, SYGVKD. The CDR3 sequence is 13 residues long. V lost 6 bases, J lost 2 bases, and 10 bases lay in between. Here the CDR3 reads CAIRNTGNYGYTF. Written as DNA, the CDR3 is TGTGCCATCAGGAACACAGGGAACTATGGCTACACCTTC.

The genes are TRBV29-1 and TRBJ2-7; D is unresolved. This CDR3 spans 12 amino acids. Germline V gene lookup returns CDR1 SQVTM and CDR2 ANQGSEA. The germline V and J ends were trimmed by 4 bases and 6 bases, with 13 bases remaining between them. The CDR3 nucleotides are TGCAGCGTTGCAAGGGAAAGACGCGAGCAGTACTTC. It encodes CSVARERREQYF.

The chain links TRBV25-1 to TRBJ1-2; D possibly corresponds to TRBD1 (6 bases). Trimming took off 4 bases at V and 4 bases at J, with 7 bases between the two ends. This CDR3 has 12 amino acids. CDR1 and CDR2 (germline): MGHDK, SYGVNS. For the CDR3, the DNA is TGTGCCAGCAGTGGGACAGTCTATGGCTACACCTTC. This codes for CASSGTVYGYTF.

In DNA form, the CDR3 reads TGTGCCAGCACTCTGGGACAGGGTGGAGAAAAACTGTTTTTT. Translated, it gives CASTLGQGGEKLFF. The chain is built from TRBV7-9 and TRBJ1-4, with 9 bases identical to TRBD1. The V and J ends lost 7 bases and 8 bases, in that order; junction bases with no gene match: 8. The CDR3 has 14 amino acids. CDR1 SEHNR and CDR2 FQNEAQ come from the germline V gene (reference sequence).